The rows below give T cell receptor beta chains drawn from one sample of a study of T cell changes during pregnancy in multiple sclerosis. Using immunoSEQ multiplex PCR, the repertoire was profiled, and TCRdb retains in-frame clones only, with some absent. The profile shows under 80,000 clones, approximately 94% of them singletons. The sample here was peripheral blood, taken in the third trimester of pregnancy. The receptors shown here come from a female donor with multiple sclerosis, enrolled in a pregnancy study. CDR3s include the opening cysteine and the closing phenylalanine or tryptophan. The order of the fields is V gene, J gene, D gene, CDR3 protein. A D gene is named only where the DNA matches it firmly.

V: TRBV6-6; J: TRBJ1-5; D: NA; CDR3: CASSHMPGTPNQPQHF
V: TRBV19; J: TRBJ2-6; D: NA; CDR3: CASSIISSGANVLTF
V: TRBV30; J: TRBJ2-3; D: TRBD2; CDR3: CAWSPLLERGGRDTQYF
V: TRBV7-2; J: TRBJ1-1; D: NA; CDR3: CASSTDGGPEAFF
V: TRBV7-2; J: TRBJ1-1; D: TRBD1; CDR3: CASSPQRTGETEAFF
V: TRBV7-8; J: TRBJ2-4; D: NA; CDR3: CASSSPSGEVVKNIQYF
V: TRBV7-2; J: TRBJ2-7; D: TRBD1; CDR3: CASSTAGTANYEQYF
V: TRBV6-1; J: TRBJ1-2; D: TRBD1; CDR3: CASSGTGLNYGYTF
V: TRBV7-2; J: TRBJ1-6; D: NA; CDR3: CASSQTGGGSPLHF
V: TRBV9; J: TRBJ1-4; D: NA; CDR3: CASSPQPRGREKLFF
V: TRBV6-4; J: TRBJ2-5; D: NA; CDR3: CASSEVGGIQETQYF
V: TRBV18; J: TRBJ1-1; D: NA; CDR3: CASSPRGRGITEAFF
V: TRBV25-1; J: TRBJ1-3; D: NA; CDR3: CASSASDKAGNTIYF
V: TRBV6-1; J: TRBJ2-1; D: NA; CDR3: CASSPSRNEQFF
V: TRBV7-9; J: TRBJ2-3; D: TRBD2; CDR3: CASSLALRGGVDTQYF
V: TRBV29-1; J: TRBJ2-7; D: TRBD1; CDR3: CSVWGQGASPSYEQYF
V: TRBV7-3; J: TRBJ2-3; D: TRBD2; CDR3: CASSSPSGGREDTQYF
V: TRBV5-1; J: TRBJ1-1; D: TRBD1; CDR3: CASSLSHRGENTEAFF
V: TRBV11-3; J: TRBJ2-3; D: NA; CDR3: CASSFSPFGSADTDTQYF
V: TRBV18; J: TRBJ2-7; D: TRBD2; CDR3: CASSPGIPAGGNEQYF
V: TRBV18; J: TRBJ1-2; D: NA; CDR3: CASSPGGIGYGYTF
V: TRBV7-2; J: TRBJ2-7; D: TRBD1; CDR3: CASSLLGQALYEQYF
V: TRBV19; J: TRBJ2-2; D: TRBD1; CDR3: CATSGTGFIGELFF
V: TRBV19; J: TRBJ1-2; D: NA; CDR3: CARPSPRTAYGYTF
V: TRBV7-7; J: TRBJ2-4; D: TRBD2; CDR3: CASSPPTSGGAPGAKNIQYF
V: TRBV7-2; J: TRBJ2-5; D: TRBD2; CDR3: CASSLGGGAGMETQYF
V: TRBV7-2; J: TRBJ2-5; D: NA; CDR3: CASSSRARGETQYF
V: TRBV7-2; J: TRBJ2-7; D: NA; CDR3: CATRRTVSYEQYF
V: TRBV18; J: TRBJ2-7; D: TRBD2; CDR3: CASSPSAGGSYEQYF
V: TRBV14; J: TRBJ1-1; D: NA; CDR3: CASSQPYLTAYTEAFF
V: TRBV10-3; J: TRBJ2-5; D: NA; CDR3: CATSGTNQETQYF
V: TRBV19; J: TRBJ1-5; D: TRBD1; CDR3: CASNKDRGLGQPQHF
V: TRBV18; J: TRBJ2-3; D: TRBD2; CDR3: CASSPSGGGAEGQYF
V: TRBV6-5; J: TRBJ2-7; D: NA; CDR3: CASSYALGDTYEQYF
V: TRBV6-5; J: TRBJ1-2; D: TRBD1; CDR3: CASSYSRDTGVGGYTF
V: TRBV30; J: TRBJ2-2; D: TRBD2; CDR3: CAWSPLARELFF
V: TRBV2; J: TRBJ1-4; D: NA; CDR3: CASSGSGFFNEKLFF
V: TRBV5-1; J: TRBJ2-7; D: NA; CDR3: CASSLSGSLSYEQYF
V: TRBV6-5; J: TRBJ1-5; D: NA; CDR3: CASSPLAGALSPQHF
V: TRBV4-2; J: TRBJ2-1; D: TRBD2; CDR3: CASSPLGAGGPNSNNEQFF
V: TRBV7-3; J: TRBJ2-1; D: TRBD2; CDR3: CASSLKPSGTVQAYNEQFF
V: TRBV5-6; J: TRBJ2-6; D: NA; CDR3: CASSLGASGANVLTF
V: TRBV5-1; J: TRBJ2-7; D: NA; CDR3: CASSPQGEQNEQYF
V: TRBV19; J: TRBJ1-2; D: NA; CDR3: CASSQDYGYTF
V: TRBV19; J: TRBJ2-2; D: NA; CDR3: CASSIVAVNTGELFF
V: TRBV7-8; J: TRBJ2-5; D: NA; CDR3: CASSGARSVVETQYF
V: TRBV5-1; J: TRBJ2-2; D: NA; CDR3: CASSLARTGGAGELFF
V: TRBV6-1; J: NA; D: NA; CDR3: CASSERQRNYEQYF
V: TRBV5-6; J: TRBJ1-2; D: NA; CDR3: CASSLAGGGSGGYTF
V: TRBV11-1; J: TRBJ2-2; D: TRBD2; CDR3: CASSPYGGEITGELFF
V: TRBV7-2; J: TRBJ1-4; D: NA; CDR3: CASSLVTGWNEKLFF
V: TRBV7-3; J: TRBJ2-1; D: NA; CDR3: CASSYDRGSYNEQFF
V: TRBV19; J: TRBJ2-5; D: NA; CDR3: CASMAFNQETQYF
V: TRBV19; J: TRBJ1-2; D: NA; CDR3: CASSSGYGYTF
V: TRBV9; J: TRBJ1-1; D: NA; CDR3: CASSVLGGIEAFF
V: TRBV5-1; J: TRBJ2-7; D: TRBD1; CDR3: CASSWTTGQGYEQYF
V: TRBV7-3; J: TRBJ2-7; D: NA; CDR3: CASSLSGGLSEQYF
V: TRBV6-5; J: TRBJ2-5; D: TRBD2; CDR3: CASSSYGLAGETQYF
V: TRBV6-4; J: TRBJ2-3; D: NA; CDR3: CASSDQTRSDTQYF